The T cell receptor (beta chain) described here comes from a study of glioma-infiltrating T cells after dendritic cell vaccination. Study-wide results and caveats: Higher TCR clonality did not directly relate to longer survival. Few patients contributed both blood and tumor specimens.

PBMC sampling occurred before vaccination, two weeks after the third dose, and at progression. CDR3 length: 13 residues. Germline lookup yields CDR1 ENHRY and CDR2 SYGVKD. The V segment lost 3 bases and the J segment 5 bases; nucleotides outside the gene matches: 3. The immunoSEQ assay amplified TCRB CDR3 from up to roughly 2 ug DNA. Using immunoSEQ multiplex PCR, the repertoire was profiled, and TCRdb retains in-frame clones only, with some absent. The sample consists of around 58,000 clones, around 83% of them appearing once. Comments on this clone: Its antigen remains unknown.

Sequenced material: blood, taken before dendritic cell vaccination. The source is a human donor with glioblastoma. V usage is TRBV10-3 and J usage is TRBJ2-5; 7 bases are shared with TRBD2. CDR3 DNA sequence: TGTGCCATCAGTGAAACCGGGGGGGAGACCCAGTACTTC. Translated: CAISETGGETQYF.